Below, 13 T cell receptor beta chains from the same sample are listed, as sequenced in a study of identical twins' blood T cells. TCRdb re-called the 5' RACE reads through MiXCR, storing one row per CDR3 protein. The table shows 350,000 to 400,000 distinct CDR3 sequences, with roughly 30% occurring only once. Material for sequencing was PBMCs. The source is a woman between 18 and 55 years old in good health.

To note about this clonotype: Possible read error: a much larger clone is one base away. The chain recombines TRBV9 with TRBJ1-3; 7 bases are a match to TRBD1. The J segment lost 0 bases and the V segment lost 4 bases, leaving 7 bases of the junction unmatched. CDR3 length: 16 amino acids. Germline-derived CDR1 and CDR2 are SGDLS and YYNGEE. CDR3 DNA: TGTGCCAGCAGCACCCCACGACAGGGCTCTGGAAACACCATATATTTT. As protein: CASSTPRQGSGNTIYF.

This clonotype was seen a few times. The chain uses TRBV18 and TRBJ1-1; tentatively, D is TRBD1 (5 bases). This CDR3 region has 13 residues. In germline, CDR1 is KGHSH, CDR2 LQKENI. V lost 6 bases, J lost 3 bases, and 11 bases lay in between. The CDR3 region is CASSSGRDTEAFF. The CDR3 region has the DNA TGTGCCAGCTCCTCAGGCAGGGACACTGAAGCTTTCTTT.

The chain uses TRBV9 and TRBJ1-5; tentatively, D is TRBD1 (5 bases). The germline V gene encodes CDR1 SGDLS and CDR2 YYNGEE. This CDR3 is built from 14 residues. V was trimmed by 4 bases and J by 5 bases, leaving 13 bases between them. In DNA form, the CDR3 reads TGTGCCAGCAGCCTTGACAGCAAGTATCAGCCCCAGCATTTT. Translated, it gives CASSLDSKYQPQHF.

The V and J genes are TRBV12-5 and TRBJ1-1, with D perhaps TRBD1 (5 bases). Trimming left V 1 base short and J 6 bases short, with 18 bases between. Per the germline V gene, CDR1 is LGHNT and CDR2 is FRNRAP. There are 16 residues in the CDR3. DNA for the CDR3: TGTGCTAGTGGTTTGGAGCCTGGGGGACCGGTGGCTGAAGCTTTCTTT. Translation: CASGLEPGGPVAEAFF.

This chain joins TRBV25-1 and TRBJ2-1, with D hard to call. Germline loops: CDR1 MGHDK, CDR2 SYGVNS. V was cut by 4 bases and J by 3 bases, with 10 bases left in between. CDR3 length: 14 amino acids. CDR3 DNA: TGTGCCAGCAGTGGTTCAAACAGCTACAATGAGCAGTTCTTC. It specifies CASSGSNSYNEQFF.

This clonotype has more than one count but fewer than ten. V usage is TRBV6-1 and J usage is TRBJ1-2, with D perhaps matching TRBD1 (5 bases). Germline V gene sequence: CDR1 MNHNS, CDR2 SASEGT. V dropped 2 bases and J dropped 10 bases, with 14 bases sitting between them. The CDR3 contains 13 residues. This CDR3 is CASSELRESFYTF. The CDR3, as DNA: TGTGCCAGCAGTGAACTCAGGGAGAGTTTCTACACCTTC.

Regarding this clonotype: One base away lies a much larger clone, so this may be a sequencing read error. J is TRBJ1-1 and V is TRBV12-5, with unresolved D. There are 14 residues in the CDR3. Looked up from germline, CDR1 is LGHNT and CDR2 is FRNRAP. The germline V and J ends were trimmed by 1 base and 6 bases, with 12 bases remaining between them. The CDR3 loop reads CASGLARSSPEAFF. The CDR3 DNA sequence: TGTGCTAGTGGTTTGGCCAGGAGTAGCCCTGAAGCTTTCTTT.

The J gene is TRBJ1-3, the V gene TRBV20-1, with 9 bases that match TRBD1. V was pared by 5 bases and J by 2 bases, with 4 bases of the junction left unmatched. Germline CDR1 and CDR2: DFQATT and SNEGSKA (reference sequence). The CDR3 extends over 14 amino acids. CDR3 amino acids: CSALGQGTGNTIYF. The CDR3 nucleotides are TGCAGTGCTCTAGGACAGGGGACTGGAAACACCATATATTTT.

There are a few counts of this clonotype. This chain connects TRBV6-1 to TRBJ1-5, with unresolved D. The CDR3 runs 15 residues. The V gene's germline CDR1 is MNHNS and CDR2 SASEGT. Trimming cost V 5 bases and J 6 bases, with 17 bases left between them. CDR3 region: CASSLTQFRSQPQHF. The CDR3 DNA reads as TGTGCCAGCAGTCTGACACAGTTCAGGAGTCAGCCCCAGCATTTT.

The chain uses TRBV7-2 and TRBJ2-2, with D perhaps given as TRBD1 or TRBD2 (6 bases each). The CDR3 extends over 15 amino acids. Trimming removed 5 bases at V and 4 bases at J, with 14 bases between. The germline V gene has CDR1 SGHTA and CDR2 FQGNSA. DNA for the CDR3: TGTGCCAGCAGCCCTTATACGGGGGCCACCGGGGAGCTGTTTTTT. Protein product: CASSPYTGATGELFF.

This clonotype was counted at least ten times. This chain's CDR3 is CSALTFATGLNTEAFF. The CDR3 region has the DNA TGCAGCGCTTTGACGTTTGCGACAGGTCTAAACACTGAAGCTTTCTTT. The genes are TRBV29-1 and TRBJ1-1, with D tentatively TRBD1 (6 bases). V was shortened by 7 bases and J by 2 bases, with 23 bases between the two germline ends. Germline CDR1 reads SQVTM; CDR2 reads ANQGSEA. There are 16 residues in the CDR3.

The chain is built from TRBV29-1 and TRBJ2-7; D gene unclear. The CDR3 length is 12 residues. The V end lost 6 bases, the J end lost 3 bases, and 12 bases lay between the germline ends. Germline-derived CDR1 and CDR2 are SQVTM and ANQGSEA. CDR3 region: CSVGTGVYEQYF. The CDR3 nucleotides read TGCAGCGTGGGTACTGGGGTCTACGAGCAGTACTTC.

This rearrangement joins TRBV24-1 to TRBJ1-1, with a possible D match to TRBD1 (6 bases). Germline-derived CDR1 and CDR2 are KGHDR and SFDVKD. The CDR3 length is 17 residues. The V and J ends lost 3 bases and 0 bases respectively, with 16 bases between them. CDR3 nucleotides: TGTGCCACCAGTGATCTCCTGGACAGTTTTATGAACACTGAAGCTTTCTTT. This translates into CATSDLLDSFMNTEAFF.